The sequence of this T cell receptor (beta chain) was determined in a study of early T cells in non-severe SARS-CoV-2 infection. Turning to the study itself: Sequencing input comprised bulk RNA from unsorted whole blood; chain pairing was not available.

Germline lookup yields CDR1 DFQATT and CDR2 SNEGSKA (reference sequence). The CDR3 loop spans 13 amino acids. V was cut by 5 bases and J by 8 bases, with 15 bases left in between. TCRdb ran MiXCR on the 5' RACE reads and lists one entry per CDR3 protein. The sample has more than 70,000 distinct CDR3 sequences, about 13% seen once. Specimen: whole blood. The chain uses TRBV20-1 and TRBJ1-4; a possible D gene is TRBD1 (6 bases). The sequence was obtained from an adult who was a healthcare worker with PCR-confirmed SARS-CoV-2 infection or an uninfected control (not recorded which). CDR3 loop: CSAPYRVFEKLFF. The CDR3 DNA follows: TGCAGTGCTCCTTACAGGGTTTTCGAAAAACTGTTTTTT.